The next 25 T cell receptor beta chains were all read from a single sample in a study of T cells in localized non-small cell lung cancer. The repertoire was sequenced with immunoSEQ multiplex PCR; TCRdb's copy has only in-frame clones and lacks some. The data contain about 57,000 clones, 91% of them singletons. The sample was peripheral blood, taken before any cancer treatment. These receptors originate from a man between 40 and 70 years old with stage I lung adenocarcinoma.

The J gene is TRBJ1-1, the V gene TRBV10-3; D remains ambiguous. The CDR3 is 13 residues long. Per the germline V gene, CDR1 is ENHRY and CDR2 is SYGVKD. Trimming took 8 bases from V and 1 from J, leaving 11 bases between them. The CDR3 spells CAIVPEQNTEAFF. In DNA form, the CDR3 reads TGTGCCATCGTGCCAGAACAGAACACTGAAGCTTTCTTT.

The chain links TRBV7-9 to TRBJ2-1; TRBD1 or TRBD2 may be the D gene (6 bases each). Germline assignment: CDR1 SEHNR and CDR2 FQNEAQ (reference sequence). V was pared by 7 bases and J by 5 bases, with 12 bases between. This CDR3 is built from 13 residues. The CDR3 DNA sequence: TGTGCCAGCATCCTAGGGGGGAACAATGAGCAGTTCTTC. Residues: CASILGGNNEQFF.

This CDR3 is CAWRLSAGGLFYEQYF. The CDR3 coding sequence is TGTGCCTGGAGGCTCTCGGCAGGTGGTCTTTTCTACGAGCAGTACTTC. V gene TRBV30 combines with J gene TRBJ2-7; the D is unclear. The CDR3 has 16 residues. Germline V gene lookup returns CDR1 GTSNPN and CDR2 SVGIG (reference sequence). Trimming stripped 3 bases from V and 3 bases from J, with 21 bases between.

This chain's CDR3 is CASSPGVSVDTQYF. The CDR3 nucleotides are TGTGCCAGCAGTCCAGGGGTAAGCGTAGATACGCAGTATTTT. The chain links TRBV28 to TRBJ2-3; tentatively, D is TRBD1 (6 bases). Trimming cost V 5 bases and J 5 bases, with 14 bases left between them. This CDR3 has 14 amino acids. Germline lookup yields CDR1 MDHEN and CDR2 SYDVKM. Using reference TRBV28 and TRBJ2-3 for the parts outside the CDR3, the full variable domain is DVKVTQSSRYLVKRTGEKVFLECVQDMDHENMFWYRQDPGLGLRLIYFSYDVKMKEKGDIPEGYSVSREKKERFSLILESASTNQTSMYLCASSPGVSVDTQYFGPGTRLTVL.

This clone came up a few times. V gene TRBV19 combines with J gene TRBJ2-7; 10 nucleotides align to TRBD2. J gave up 7 bases and V 6 bases, and 6 bases lay outside the gene matches. In germline, CDR1 is LNHDA, CDR2 SQIVND (reference sequence). The CDR3 is 13 residues long. CDR3 sequence reads: CASSSGRAGEQYF. The CDR3 DNA follows: TGTGCCAGTAGCAGCGGGAGGGCAGGAGAGCAGTACTTC. Full variable domain (rest looked up from reference TRBV19 and TRBJ2-7): DGGITQSPKYLFRKEGQNVTLSCEQNLNHDAMYWYRQDPGQGLRLIYYSQIVNDFQKGDIAEGYSVSREKKESFPLTVTSAQKNPTAFYLCASSSGRAGEQYFGPGTRLTVT.

This sequence joins TRBV19 and TRBJ2-1; D ambiguous. Trimming pared 1 base from V and 10 bases from J, leaving 11 bases between. CDR1 is LNHDA and CDR2 is SQIVND in the germline V gene (reference sequence). This CDR3 contains 13 residues. The CDR3 nucleotides are TGTGCCAGTAGTATAGCAGAGAGCTGGGAGCAGTTCTTC. It is translated as CASSIAESWEQFF.

A remark on this clone: One end of the junction does not line up with germline, which may come from a read error. The chain combines TRBV7-7 with TRBJ2-1; D may be TRBD2 (6 bases). Germline CDR1 SSHAT, CDR2 FNYEAQ (reference sequence). The CDR3 consists of 14 residues. This CDR3 reads CASSSTGGYNEQFF. DNA for the CDR3: TGTGCTAGCAGCTCGACCGGGGGCTACAATGAGCAGTTCTTC.

The rearrangement links TRBV19 to TRBJ2-3; D is possibly TRBD1 (6 bases). Germline loops: CDR1 LNHDA, CDR2 SQIVND (reference sequence). There are 16 residues in the CDR3. Trimming stripped 1 base from V and 0 bases from J, with 11 bases between. CDR3 nucleotide sequence: TGTGCCAGTAGTATAGGGGGACAAGGAAGCACAGATACGCAGTATTTT. It yields the protein CASSIGGQGSTDTQYF.

V usage is TRBV5-1 and J usage is TRBJ1-2; no firm D call. The CDR3 length is 13 residues. Deletions cut 2 bases from V and 1 base from J, with 6 bases between. Germline CDR1 is SGHRS and CDR2 is YFSETQ. The CDR3 nucleotides are TGCGCCAGCAGCTTTTCCGGTAACTATGGCTACACCTTC. It yields the protein CASSFSGNYGYTF.

CDR3 in amino acids: CASSQDLAGGRLDTQYF. Written as DNA, the CDR3 is TGCGCCAGCAGCCAAGATCTAGCGGGAGGGCGGCTGGATACGCAGTATTTT. V usage is TRBV4-1 and J usage is TRBJ2-3; 12 nucleotides agree with TRBD2. The CDR3 is made up of 17 amino acids. Germline trimming cut 0 bases from V and 6 bases from J; bases unmatched to any gene: 7. Germline lookup yields CDR1 MGHRA and CDR2 YSYEKL.

The V gene is TRBV11-2, the J gene TRBJ2-7; 8 nucleotides align to TRBD1. Losses at the gene ends were 0 bases for V and 1 base for J; bases not matched to a gene: 5. This CDR3 region has 16 residues. Looked up from germline, CDR1 is SGHAT and CDR2 is FQNNGV. The CDR3 nucleotides read TGTGCCAGCAGCTTAGACGGGGACAGGTCATCCTACGAGCAGTACTTC. Translation gives CASSLDGDRSSYEQYF. The variable domain in full, with the rest retrieved from reference TRBV11-2 and TRBJ2-7, is EAGVAQSPRYKIIEKRQSVAFWCNPISGHATLYWYQQILGQGPKLLIQFQNNGVVDDSQLPKDRFSAERLKGVDSTLKIQPAKLEDSAVYLCASSLDGDRSSYEQYFGPGTRLTVT.

The rearrangement uses TRBV29-1 and TRBJ2-3; D uncertain. The CDR3 is made up of 12 amino acids. Trimming removed 2 bases at V and 6 bases at J, with 9 bases between. The germline V gene has CDR1 SQVTM and CDR2 ANQGSEA. Written as DNA, the CDR3 is TGCAGCGTTGAACCGGCAAGCGATACGCAGTATTTT. It yields the protein CSVEPASDTQYF.

This sequence joins TRBV30 and TRBJ2-2; no clear D. The CDR3 is 11 amino acids. Trimming took 5 bases from V and 5 from J, leaving 6 bases between them. Germline V lookup: CDR1 GTSNPN, CDR2 SVGIG (reference sequence). This chain's CDR3 is CAWEVTGELFF. The CDR3 bases are TGTGCCTGGGAGGTGACCGGGGAGCTGTTTTTT.

V usage is TRBV7-9 and J usage is TRBJ2-7; D remains ambiguous. The CDR3 runs 15 residues. Per germline, CDR1 SEHNR and CDR2 FQNEAQ (reference sequence). The ends were cut back, 4 bases at V and 2 bases at J, with 15 bases in the middle. The CDR3 sequence is CASSSPHITPYEQYF. CDR3 DNA: TGTGCCAGCAGCTCGCCTCACATAACCCCCTACGAGCAGTACTTC.

V gene TRBV2 combines with J gene TRBJ2-7; D is ambiguous. Trimming stripped 4 bases from V and 2 bases from J, with 18 bases between. The CDR3 loop spans 16 amino acids. The germline V gene has CDR1 SNHLY and CDR2 FYNNEI. The CDR3, as DNA: TGTGCCAGCAGTGCCACCGACACCTCATTTCCCTACGAGCAGTACTTC. As protein: CASSATDTSFPYEQYF.

This sequence joins TRBV10-3 and TRBJ2-6; D not resolved. V lost 0 bases to trimming and J lost 0 bases, with 9 bases between them. Germline lookup yields CDR1 ENHRY and CDR2 SYGVKD. CDR3 size: 17 residues. The CDR3, as DNA: TGTGCCATCAGTGAGTCGAAACTACGCTCTGGGGCCAACGTCCTGACTTTC. It yields the protein CAISESKLRSGANVLTF.

V and J are TRBV6-1 and TRBJ2-5; D gene ambiguous. Trimming stripped 7 bases from V and 4 bases from J, with 10 bases between. The CDR3 contains 12 residues. The V gene's germline CDR1 is MNHNS and CDR2 SASEGT. CDR3 coding DNA: TGTGCCAGCACGTGGGCCGGAGAGACCCAGTACTTC. Amino acid sequence: CASTWAGETQYF.

The chain is built from TRBV18 and TRBJ2-1; D is unclear. Germline V lookup: CDR1 KGHSH, CDR2 LQKENI. Deletions cut 5 bases from V and 3 bases from J, with 11 bases between. The CDR3 length is 14 residues. The CDR3 region has the DNA TGTGCCAGCTCAATCGACGGAGTCTACAATGAGCAGTTCTTC. Residues: CASSIDGVYNEQFF. Together with reference TRBV18 and TRBJ2-1, the CDR3 gives the full variable domain: NAGVMQNPRHLVRRRGQEARLRCSPMKGHSHVYWYRQLPEEGLKFMVYLQKENIIDESGMPKERFSAEFPKEGPSILRIQQVVRGDSAAYFCASSIDGVYNEQFFGPGTRLTVL.

In its sample, this clone was seen a few times. V usage is TRBV6-1 and J usage is TRBJ2-1; D may be TRBD2 (5 bases). The germline gives CDR1 MNHNS, CDR2 SASEGT. The CDR3 has 13 amino acids. Trimming pared 4 bases from V and 15 bases from J, leaving 19 bases between. CDR3 bases: TGTGCCAGCAGTGTGGGGAGTGTAGCGATGGGGTTCTTC. Protein: CASSVGSVAMGFF.

The V and J genes are TRBV2 and TRBJ2-3; TRBD2 might be the D (6 bases). This CDR3 comprises 14 residues. Germline loops: CDR1 SNHLY, CDR2 FYNNEI. The V end lost 6 bases, the J end lost 2 bases, and 12 bases lay between the germline ends. CDR3 coding DNA: TGTGCCAGCAGAGAGGGACTGCCCACAGATACGCAGTATTTT. Translation: CASREGLPTDTQYF.

The rearrangement joins TRBV6-5 to TRBJ2-1, with D possibly being TRBD2 (5 bases). The germline CDR1 and CDR2 sequences are MNHEY and SVGAGI. The CDR3 contains 15 residues. The V end lost 2 bases, the J end lost 0 bases, and 8 bases lay between the germline ends. The CDR3 DNA follows: TGTGCCAGCAGTTACACGGGGAGCTCCTACAATGAGCAGTTCTTC. Its protein product is CASSYTGSSYNEQFF.

This clone is a singleton in its sample. This rearrangement joins TRBV7-9 to TRBJ2-1; a weak D match, TRBD2 (7 bases). Trimming took off 4 bases at V and 7 bases at J, with 20 bases between the two ends. Germline loops: CDR1 SEHNR, CDR2 FQNEAQ (reference sequence). This CDR3 is built from 16 residues. This CDR3 is CASSSQGWGLRNEQFF. In DNA form, the CDR3 reads TGTGCCAGCAGCTCCCAGGGGTGGGGACTACGGAATGAGCAGTTCTTC.

The chain uses TRBV4-3 and TRBJ2-7; TRBD1 aligns across 7 bases. With V trimmed by 0 bases and J by 0 bases, 2 bases remained unmatched. Germline CDR1 LGHNA, CDR2 YSLEER. The CDR3 has 15 residues. In nucleotides, the CDR3 is TGCGCCAGCAGCCAAGACAGGGGGTTCTCCTACGAGCAGTACTTC. This translates into CASSQDRGFSYEQYF.

The genes are TRBV19 and TRBJ2-5; 11 nucleotides align to TRBD1. The ends lost 2 bases at V and 4 bases at J; junction bases unmatched: 3. The CDR3 runs 15 residues. Germline V gene sequence: CDR1 LNHDA, CDR2 SQIVND (reference sequence). The CDR3 DNA sequence: TGTGCCAGTAGTATACTAGGGACAGGGGGAGAGACCCAGTACTTC. Amino acids: CASSILGTGGETQYF. Full variable domain (remainder filled in from reference TRBV19 and TRBJ2-5): DGGITQSPKYLFRKEGQNVTLSCEQNLNHDAMYWYRQDPGQGLRLIYYSQIVNDFQKGDIAEGYSVSREKKESFPLTVTSAQKNPTAFYLCASSILGTGGETQYFGPGTRLLVL.

The rearrangement uses TRBV19 and TRBJ2-1; 7 bases agree with TRBD2. Germline CDR1 LNHDA, CDR2 SQIVND (reference sequence). The J segment lost 8 bases and the V segment lost 7 bases, leaving 8 bases of the junction unmatched. The CDR3 is made up of 13 amino acids. The DNA for the CDR3 is TGTGCCAGTAACGGACTAGTGGGGGATGAGCAGTTCTTC. This encodes CASNGLVGDEQFF.